These T cell receptor beta chains were read from a single sample in a study of cytomegalovirus exposure and HLA in healthy donors. The protocol was immunoSEQ multiplex PCR, while the TCRdb copy is restricted to in-frame clones and leaves out a portion. The sample contains roughly 110,000 clones, 65% to 80% of which appear only once. Sample: PBMCs. The receptors come from a man aged 60-69 years in good health and CMV-seronegative. Each CDR3 is given with its conserved first and last residue. Each record gives: clone size, J gene, V gene, D gene, CDR3 protein, CDR3 DNA. The D gene is left open where the match is weak. Some rows have no size entry. The others give once, few or many, or a class for an expanded clone.

.	TRBJ2-7	TRBV7-6	.	CASSANRGEGVEQYF	TGTGCCAGCAGCGCCAATAGAGGGGAGGGGGTCGAGCAGTACTTC
.	TRBJ2-5	TRBV9	TRBD2	CASSAGTSGGSQETQYF	TGTGCCAGCAGCGCAGGGACTAGCGGGGGGTCCCAAGAGACCCAGTACTTC
few	TRBJ1-3	TRBV4-1	.	CASSQEGRGGNTIYF	TGCGCCAGCAGCCAAGAAGGCAGGGGAGGAAACACCATATATTTT
.	TRBJ2-1	TRBV5-1	TRBD1	CASSLEGQDYNEQFF	TGCGCCAGCAGCTTGGAGGGACAGGATTACAATGAGCAGTTCTTC
once	TRBJ1-5	TRBV19	.	CATLQGSGRSVWGQPQHF	TGTGCCACCCTGCAGGGGTCAGGGCGGTCTGTTTGGGGTCAGCCCCAGCATTTT
.	TRBJ1-1	TRBV11-1	.	CASSALGYEAFF	TGTGCCAGCAGCGCACTCGGTTACGAAGCTTTCTTT
.	TRBJ2-3	TRBV6-1	.	CASSALDTQYF	TGTGCCAGCAGTGCATTAGATACGCAGTATTTT
.	TRBJ2-5	TRBV5-1	TRBD2	CASSLDGAGGGGETQYF	TGCGCCAGCAGCTTGGACGGTGCGGGGGGAGGAGGAGAGACCCAGTACTTC
.	TRBJ1-5	TRBV7-2	.	CASSPPPGLSNQPQHF	TGTGCCAGCAGCCCCCCCCCAGGGCTTAGCAATCAGCCCCAGCATTTT
.	TRBJ2-3	TRBV6-1	TRBD1	CASRHTGGVDTQYF	TGTGCCAGTCGGCATACAGGGGGAGTAGATACGCAGTATTTT
.	TRBJ1-6	TRBV4-1	.	CASSQAGADYNSPLHF	TGCGCCAGCAGCCAAGCTGGGGCAGACTATAATTCACCCCTCCACTTT
once	TRBJ1-1	TRBV30	.	CAWINSGRRNTEAFF	TGTGCCTGGATTAACAGCGGGCGCCGGAACACTGAAGCTTTCTTT
.	TRBJ2-7	TRBV7-9	.	CASSFLRDSYEQYF	TGTGCCAGCAGCTTCTTACGGGACTCCTACGAGCAGTACTTC
.	TRBJ1-2	TRBV18	.	CASSRQEDGYTF	TGTGCCAGCTCACGACAGGAAGATGGCTACACCTTC
.	TRBJ2-3	TRBV6-6	TRBD1	CASSTGTGTDTQYF	TGTGCCAGCAGCACCGGGACAGGCACAGATACGCAGTATTTT
.	TRBJ1-4	TRBV28	.	CASRGQPTNEKLFF	TGTGCCAGCAGAGGACAGCCTACTAATGAAAAACTGTTTTTT
.	TRBJ2-1	TRBV12-5	.	CASGLVLYPQQFF	TGTGCTAGTGGTTTGGTACTGTACCCCCAGCAGTTCTTC
once	TRBJ1-5	TRBV28	.	CASSSSSTVNQPQHF	TGTGCCAGCAGTTCCTCCTCGACAGTTAATCAGCCCCAGCATTTT
once	TRBJ2-1	TRBV7-2	TRBD1	CASSSGQVVNEQFF	TGTGCCAGCAGCTCCGGACAGGTGGTCAATGAGCAGTTCTTC
.	TRBJ2-3	TRBV5-6	TRBD2	CASSLGSGGPNTQYF	TGTGCCAGCAGCTTGGGATCGGGGGGGCCGAATACGCAGTATTTT
.	TRBJ1-2	TRBV5-6	.	CASSLVLYGYTF	TGTGCCAGCAGCTTGGTTCTCTATGGCTACACCTTC
.	TRBJ2-3	TRBV6-1	TRBD2	CASSGGAGGATDTQYF	TGTGCCAGCAGTGGGGGAGCGGGGGGTGCCACAGATACGCAGTATTTT
.	TRBJ1-6	TRBV4-3	.	CASSQRGGESPLHF	TGCGCCAGCAGCCAACGTGGAGGGGAATCACCCCTCCACTTT
.	TRBJ2-2	TRBV2	TRBD1	CASRQGAGELFF	TGTGCCAGCAGACAGGGGGCCGGGGAGCTGTTTTTT
few	TRBJ2-2	TRBV12-5	TRBD1	CASGEQGADGELFF	TGTGCTAGTGGAGAGCAGGGGGCTGACGGGGAGCTGTTTTTT
.	TRBJ2-7	TRBV10-3	.	CAISESAGSYEQYF	TGTGCCATCAGTGAGTCGGCAGGCTCCTACGAGCAGTACTTC
.	TRBJ2-5	TRBV12-5	TRBD1	CASGLQGEETQYF	TGTGCTAGTGGTTTGCAGGGGGAAGAGACCCAGTACTTC
.	TRBJ1-5	TRBV7-2	TRBD1	CASSLETGYNQPQHF	TGTGCCAGCAGCTTAGAGACAGGGTATAATCAGCCCCAGCATTTT
.	TRBJ1-1	TRBV6-1	.	CASSDVTGYTEAFF	TGTGCCAGCAGTGATGTTACAGGGTATACTGAAGCTTTCTTT
few	TRBJ2-1	TRBV21-1	.	CASSRGPKYNEQFF	TGTGCCAGCAGCAGGGGCCCCAAGTACAATGAGCAGTTCTTC
once	TRBJ2-3	TRBV4-3	TRBD2	CASSQDRTSGTDTQYF	TGCGCCAGCAGCCAAGATCGGACTAGCGGCACAGATACGCAGTATTTT
.	TRBJ2-1	TRBV4-2	.	CASSQVYEQFF	TGTGCCAGCAGCCAAGTCTATGAGCAGTTCTTC
once	TRBJ1-2	TRBV7-2	TRBD1	CASSPRTGGVHGYTF	TGTGCCAGCAGCCCCAGGACAGGGGGCGTACATGGCTACACCTTC
few	TRBJ1-6	TRBV9	.	CASSAGPSSYNSPLHF	TGTGCCAGCAGCGCGGGTCCTAGCTCCTATAATTCACCCCTCCACTTT
once	TRBJ1-5	TRBV5-1	.	CASSLGGFNSNQPQHF	TGCGCCAGCAGCTTAGGGGGATTTAATAGCAATCAGCCCCAGCATTTT
few	TRBJ1-2	TRBV5-1	TRBD1	CASSRTGDYGYTF	TGCGCCAGCAGCCGGACAGGGGACTATGGCTACACCTTC
.	TRBJ2-1	TRBV7-2	TRBD2	CASSNQTGGNEQFF	TGTGCCAGCAGCAACCAGACGGGGGGGAATGAGCAGTTCTTC
few	TRBJ2-1	TRBV19	.	CASRFNNEQFF	TGTGCAAGTAGGTTTAACAATGAGCAGTTCTTC
few	TRBJ2-6	TRBV4-3	.	CASSPRDSFSGANVLTF	TGCGCCAGCAGCCCGCGGGACAGCTTCTCTGGGGCCAACGTCCTGACTTTC
.	TRBJ1-2	TRBV4-2	.	CASSQKTDPQGGYGYTF	TGTGCCAGCAGCCAAAAGACCGACCCCCAGGGTGGCTATGGCTACACCTTC
.	TRBJ2-5	TRBV19	TRBD2	CASSMMRGETQYF	TGTGCCAGTAGTATGATGCGGGGGGAGACCCAGTACTTC
.	TRBJ1-2	TRBV6-5	.	CASSPDSNYGYTF	TGTGCCAGCAGTCCGGACAGTAACTATGGCTACACCTTC
once	TRBJ2-7	TRBV9	TRBD1	CASSAQPGQGGPEQYF	TGTGCCAGCAGCGCCCAACCGGGACAGGGGGGACCAGAGCAGTACTTC
.	TRBJ1-4	TRBV15	TRBD1	CATSGTGGREKLFF	TGTGCCACCAGCGGGACAGGGGGCCGAGAAAAACTGTTTTTT
few	TRBJ1-1	TRBV13	TRBD1	CASSLGWSRGTVEAFF	TGTGCCAGCAGCTTAGGGTGGAGTCGGGGGACAGTCGAAGCTTTCTTT
.	TRBJ1-2	TRBV4-2	.	CASSQGSQGSGGYTF	TGTGCCAGCAGCCAAGGGAGTCAGGGAAGTGGTGGCTACACCTTC
few	TRBJ1-4	TRBV18	.	CASSPPSGNEKLFF	TGTGCCAGCTCACCACCGTCAGGGAATGAAAAACTGTTTTTT
.	TRBJ1-3	TRBV19	.	CASSIGVGQSLKNTIYF	TGTGCCAGTAGTATAGGAGTCGGACAGTCTCTGAAAAACACCATATATTTT